One and the same sample provided the 32 T cell receptor beta chains below, sequenced in a study of blood T cell repertoires in COVID-19. Sequencing was performed with immunoSEQ multiplex PCR; in TCRdb, only in-frame clones are kept and a portion is missing. Of about 180,000 clones in the sample, roughly 87% were seen once. Sequenced: peripheral blood. The receptors come from a woman in her 50s with acute or convalescent COVID-19.

The chain links TRBV19 to TRBJ2-5; tentatively, D is TRBD1 (6 bases). V was trimmed by 2 bases and J by 2 bases, leaving 6 bases between them. The CDR3 is made up of 13 amino acids. Looked up from germline, CDR1 is LNHDA and CDR2 is SQIVND (reference sequence). DNA of the CDR3: TGTGCCAGTAGTATAAGGGGGCAAGAGACCCAGTACTTC. Encoded protein: CASSIRGQETQYF.

Written as DNA, the CDR3 is TGTGCCAGCAGCCGGGACAGAATAAACTATGGCTACACCTTC. It yields the protein CASSRDRINYGYTF. The genes are TRBV3-1 (or the pseudogene TRBV3-2) and TRBJ1-2; 7 positions agree with TRBD1. V dropped 4 bases and J dropped 2; count of bases not matched to a gene: 4. Germline-derived CDR1 and CDR2 are LGHDT and YNNKEL (reference sequence). The CDR3 runs 14 residues.

The gene calls are TRBV7-2 and TRBJ2-3; 8 bases line up with TRBD2. Germline CDR1 is SGHTA and CDR2 is FQGNSA. Trimming at V came to 2 bases and at J to 6 bases, leaving 4 bases not matched to a gene. The CDR3 length is 14 residues. CDR3 nucleotide sequence: TGTGCCAGCAGCTTAACGGGAGGGGGGGATACGCAGTATTTT. Its protein is CASSLTGGGDTQYF.

This clone has only one observation. The chain has TRBV7-2 and TRBJ2-2; TRBD1 might be the D (6 bases). From germline, CDR1 is SGHTA and CDR2 FQGNSA. CDR3 length: 15 amino acids. Trimming shortened V by 1 base and J by 3 bases, and 9 bases separated the two germline ends. The CDR3 sequence: CASSLVRGDTGELFF. The CDR3 nucleotides read TGTGCCAGCAGCTTAGTCAGGGGTGACACCGGGGAGCTGTTTTTT.

This chain links TRBV5-6 with TRBJ1-1; 8 bases fit TRBD1. The germline gives CDR1 SGHDT, CDR2 YYEEEE. Trimming removed 4 bases from V and 5 bases from J; junction bases left unmatched: 4. This CDR3 spans 13 amino acids. The CDR3 nucleotides read TGTGCCAGCAGCCACAGGGGGTTTACTGAAGCTTTCTTT. The encoded protein is CASSHRGFTEAFF.

The chain is built from TRBV7-9 and TRBJ1-2, with D possibly TRBD1 on 6 matching bases. V lost 5 bases and J lost 8, with 24 bases in between. Germline V CDR1 and CDR2: SEHNR, FQNEAQ (reference sequence). This CDR3 contains 16 residues. CDR3: CASSPSGGGEFVGYTF. The CDR3 nucleotides read TGTGCCAGCAGCCCCTCGGGGGGGGGCGAGTTCGTAGGCTACACCTTC.

The V gene is TRBV25-1, the J gene TRBJ1-1, with D perhaps TRBD1 (5 bases). V was trimmed by 6 bases and J by 6 bases, leaving 20 bases between them. This CDR3 has 15 amino acids. Germline V gives CDR1 MGHDK, CDR2 SYGVNS. DNA for the CDR3: TGTGCCAGCAGGGATGATAGGGGAGGTGACGCTGAAGCTTTCTTT. Translation gives CASRDDRGGDAEAFF.

The V call is TRBV4-2, the J call TRBJ1-3; 10 bases fit TRBD1. Germline V gene lookup returns CDR1 LGHNA and CDR2 YNFKEQ. The CDR3 runs 16 residues. Trimming took 2 bases from V and 5 from J; bases not matched to a gene: 6. CDR3 in amino acids: CASSQRDRGLRNTIYF. CDR3 DNA sequence: TGTGCCAGCAGCCAACGGGACAGGGGTCTTAGAAACACCATATATTTT.

The chain recombines TRBV5-1 with TRBJ2-7; TRBD1 agrees at 9 bases. The CDR3 covers 13 residues. Germline V gene lookup returns CDR1 SGHRS and CDR2 YFSETQ. J gave up 6 bases and V 5 bases, and 6 bases lay outside the gene matches. In DNA form, the CDR3 reads TGCGCCAGCAGGAGGGGACAGGGCCCCGAGCAGTACTTC. It is translated as CASRRGQGPEQYF. The full variable domain, its missing parts supplied by reference TRBV5-1 and TRBJ2-7, is KAGVTQTPRYLIKTRGQQVTLSCSPISGHRSVSWYQQTPGQGLQFLFEYFSETQRNKGNFPGRFSGRQFSNSRSEMNVSTLELGDSALYLCASRRGQGPEQYFGPGTRLTVT.

The sample holds a few counts of this clone. V gene TRBV7-9 combines with J gene TRBJ1-2; TRBD1 agrees at 9 bases. Losses at the gene ends were 1 base for V and 3 bases for J; bases not matched to a gene: 6. CDR3 length equals 16 residues. CDR1 and CDR2 from the germline V gene are SEHNR and FQNEAQ (reference sequence). CDR3 sequence (DNA): TGTGCCAGCAGCTTAGTGGGCCGGGACAGGGACTATGGCTACACCTTC. It encodes CASSLVGRDRDYGYTF.

The V call is TRBV12-3 or TRBV12-4, the J call TRBJ2-1; tentatively, D is TRBD1 (5 bases). The CDR3 sequence is 12 residues long. V shed 6 bases and J shed 10 bases, with 13 bases lying between them. CDR3 loop: CASRPYPGEQFF. DNA for the CDR3: TGTGCCAGCAGACCCTATCCAGGGGAGCAGTTCTTC.

The chain uses TRBV18 and TRBJ2-7; 7 bases map to TRBD2. V shed 8 bases, J shed 0 bases, and the junction held 10 bases outside the gene matches. From germline, CDR1 is KGHSH and CDR2 LQKENI. This CDR3 comprises 15 residues. This chain's CDR3 is CASRPSSGLSYEQYF. Here the CDR3 DNA reads TGTGCCAGCAGGCCATCTAGCGGCCTCTCCTACGAGCAGTACTTC.

The CDR3 spells CASSNAGGQTYEQYF. The CDR3 nucleotides read TGTGCCAGCAGCAACGCGGGGGGACAGACTTACGAGCAGTACTTC. The chain joins TRBV21-1 to TRBJ2-7; whether TRBD2, the table's D call, matches the DNA was not checked. TRBV21-1 is termed a pseudogene. The CDR3 length is 15 residues.

The chain links TRBV30 to TRBJ1-2; D call uncertain. Germline values: CDR1 GTSNPN, CDR2 SVGIG (reference sequence). V lost 3 bases, J lost 5 bases, and 10 bases lay in between. The CDR3 consists of 12 residues. This CDR3 reads CAWSATSYGYTF. In DNA, the CDR3 is TGTGCCTGGAGCGCCACAAGTTATGGCTACACCTTC.

The rearrangement uses TRBV7-8 and TRBJ1-6; perhaps TRBD1 as D (5 bases). The CDR3 length is 15 residues. With 3 bases removed from V and 11 bases from J, the gap between germline ends came to 17 bases. Germline V gene data show CDR1 as SGHVS and CDR2 as FQNEAQ. The CDR3 bases are TGTGCCAGCAGCTTGATGGGACTGCCTGGAGCACCCCTCCACTTT. Residues: CASSLMGLPGAPLHF.

The chain employs TRBV19 and TRBJ2-2; D is perhaps TRBD2 (5 bases). Trimming cost V 6 bases and J 3 bases, with 14 bases left between them. The CDR3 contains 15 residues. Germline CDR1 reads LNHDA; CDR2 reads SQIVND (reference sequence). The CDR3 DNA follows: TGTGCCAGTAGGGGAGCGGAACTTCACACCGGGGAGCTGTTTTTT. Its protein is CASRGAELHTGELFF.

The chain combines TRBV5-1 with TRBJ1-6; TRBD1 aligns across 7 bases. There are 16 residues in the CDR3. Germline-derived CDR1 and CDR2 are SGHRS and YFSETQ. V shed 4 bases, J shed 3 bases, and the junction held 7 bases outside the gene matches. CDR3 in amino acids: CASSPETGLYNSPLHF. CDR3 nucleotides: TGCGCCAGCAGCCCGGAGACAGGGCTCTATAATTCACCCCTCCACTTT.

The rearrangement links TRBV5-1 to TRBJ2-3, with TRBD2 matching 9 bases. CDR1 is SGHRS, CDR2 YFSETQ, per germline. J was trimmed by 0 bases and V by 4 bases; bases with no gene match: 3. The CDR3 covers 15 residues. In DNA, the CDR3 is TGCGCCAGCAGCCTAGCGGGGCCTAGCACAGATACGCAGTATTTT. Translating it yields CASSLAGPSTDTQYF.

The chain uses TRBV6-2 or TRBV6-3 and TRBJ1-1; 7 positions agree with TRBD1. In germline, CDR1 is MNHEY, CDR2 SVGEGT. J lost 7 bases, V lost 3 bases, and 5 bases had no gene match. The CDR3 extends over 13 amino acids. The CDR3 spells CASSYHRGLEAFF. Here the CDR3 DNA reads TGTGCCAGCAGTTATCACAGGGGACTTGAAGCTTTCTTT.

CDR3 protein: CASSQSRCSRAGELFF. The DNA for the CDR3 is TGCGCCAGCAGTCAATCTAGATGCAGTCGGGCCGGGGAGCTGTTTTTT. V is TRBV23-1 and J is TRBJ2-2; no clear D. TRBV23-1 is annotated as an ORF whose role is uncertain. The CDR3 has 16 amino acids. The V and J ends lost 0 bases and 6 bases respectively, with 14 bases between them.

V and J are TRBV13 and TRBJ1-1; TRBD1 is a possible D gene (6 bases). The germline CDR1 and CDR2 sequences are PRHDT and FYEKMQ (reference sequence). CDR3 size: 19 residues. V lost 3 bases and J 0 bases, leaving 23 bases between the germline ends. CDR3 amino acids: CASSFSPGGGGHMNTEAFF. Here the CDR3 DNA reads TGTGCCAGCAGCTTTTCCCCCGGCGGGGGGGGGCATATGAACACTGAAGCTTTCTTT.

This rearrangement joins TRBV5-1 to TRBJ1-2; D perhaps matches TRBD1 (6 bases). The ends were cut back, 0 bases at V and 7 bases at J, with 22 bases in the middle. The CDR3 extends over 17 amino acids. Germline lookup yields CDR1 SGHRS and CDR2 YFSETQ. CDR3 region: CASSLDPTFGQTAGYTF. In DNA form, the CDR3 reads TGCGCCAGCAGCTTGGATCCGACTTTTGGACAGACGGCTGGCTACACCTTC.

This chain joins TRBV3-1 (or the pseudogene TRBV3-2) and TRBJ1-3, with D possibly matching TRBD1 (5 bases). Trimming took off 3 bases at V and 2 bases at J, with 11 bases between the two ends. CDR1 is LGHDT and CDR2 is YNNKEL in the germline V gene (reference sequence). There are 15 residues in the CDR3. CDR3 nucleotides: TGTGCCAGCAGCCACCCAAGGGGAACTGGAAACACCATATATTTT. This sequence encodes CASSHPRGTGNTIYF.

This clone was counted between two and nine times. The V and J genes are TRBV2 and TRBJ2-5, with TRBD2 matching 8 bases. Per germline, CDR1 SNHLY and CDR2 FYNNEI. This CDR3 has 15 residues. The J segment lost 7 bases and the V segment lost 2 bases, leaving 9 bases of the junction unmatched. The CDR3 spells CASSENGRAIGTQYF. The CDR3 coding sequence is TGTGCCAGCAGTGAAAACGGGAGGGCCATCGGGACCCAGTACTTC.

This clone appeared once. The CDR3 spells CASTPLAGHTDTQYF. DNA of the CDR3: TGTGCCAGTACCCCGTTGGCGGGGCACACAGATACGCAGTATTTT. The chain couples TRBV19 to TRBJ2-3, with a weak D call TRBD2 (6 bases). Trimming removed 7 bases at V and 2 bases at J, with 16 bases between. This CDR3 is built from 15 residues. Germline V gives CDR1 LNHDA, CDR2 SQIVND (reference sequence).

This clone was found once. The V and J genes are TRBV4-3 and TRBJ1-5, with D unresolved. Germline loops: CDR1 LGHNA, CDR2 YSLEER. Trimming removed 1 base at V and 4 bases at J, with 5 bases between. There are 13 residues in the CDR3. CDR3 coding DNA: TGCGCCAGCAGCCAAGGCCAGAATCAGCCCCAGCATTTT. It specifies CASSQGQNQPQHF.

This chain links TRBV4-3 with TRBJ1-1, with D unclear. V lost 0 bases and J 0 bases, leaving 17 bases between the germline ends. The CDR3 totals 18 residues. Per the germline V gene, CDR1 is LGHNA and CDR2 is YSLEER. Here the CDR3 reads CASSQEALPGSMNTEAFF. Here the CDR3 DNA reads TGCGCCAGCAGCCAAGAGGCCCTCCCGGGATCCATGAACACTGAAGCTTTCTTT.

V is TRBV6-5 and J is TRBJ2-5; 10 nucleotides agree with TRBD2. CDR3 length equals 14 residues. The trim removed 2 bases at V and 3 bases at J, leaving 0 bases unmatched. From germline, CDR1 is MNHEY and CDR2 SVGAGI. The CDR3 is CASSYGLAEETQYF. The CDR3, as DNA: TGTGCCAGCAGTTACGGACTAGCGGAAGAGACCCAGTACTTC.

The chain joins TRBV6-1 to TRBJ2-4; D not resolved. Germline CDR1 MNHNS, CDR2 SASEGT. The CDR3 consists of 17 residues. The germline V and J ends were trimmed by 2 bases and 0 bases, with 14 bases remaining between them. CDR3: CASSEPIPSLAKNIQYF. The CDR3, as DNA: TGTGCCAGCAGTGAACCTATCCCTTCCTTAGCCAAAAACATTCAGTACTTC.

This clone has just one count. V usage is TRBV6-5 and J usage is TRBJ1-1; D is uncertain. The V end was cut by 3 bases, the J end by 5 bases, with 4 bases between. From germline, CDR1 is MNHEY and CDR2 SVGAGI. The CDR3 is made up of 11 amino acids. CDR3 amino acids: CASSYLTEAFF. For the CDR3, the DNA is TGTGCCAGCAGTTATCTAACTGAAGCTTTCTTT.

V is TRBV19 and J is TRBJ1-1, with a weak D call TRBD1 (5 bases). CDR3 length: 15 amino acids. Germline lookup yields CDR1 LNHDA and CDR2 SQIVND (reference sequence). With 1 base removed from V and 1 base from J, the gap between germline ends came to 10 bases. The CDR3 here is CASSIGGAANTEAFF. The DNA for the CDR3 is TGTGCCAGTAGTATAGGTGGGGCAGCGAACACTGAAGCTTTCTTT.

This clone has just one count. This chain joins TRBV29-1 and TRBJ2-7; 8 bases map to TRBD1. V trimming: 6 bases; J trimming: 0 bases; junction bases outside the gene matches: 7. This CDR3 is 14 amino acids long. Per the germline V gene, CDR1 is SQVTM and CDR2 is ANQGSEA. CDR3 bases: TGCAGCGTACAGGGACAGGAGAGCTCCTACGAGCAGTACTTC. Protein product: CSVQGQESSYEQYF.